The entry below gives a single T cell receptor beta chain sequence along with its context. The data were produced by immunoSEQ multiplex PCR, yet TCRdb's version contains in-frame clones alone and is incomplete. The table records some 300,000 clones, 88% of them present only once. J gave up 7 bases and V 5 bases, and 7 bases lay outside the gene matches. CDR1 and CDR2 (germline): SGHTA, FQGNSA. The CDR3 is 14 amino acids. Grouping used clinical history reported by participants in a survey and questionnaire. The data belong to a study of blood T cell repertoires in COVID-19. Whole-study context: COVID-19 samples collected from the United States, Italy and Spain covered acute and convalescent phases.

The sequenced sample consisted of PBMCs or T cells enriched from blood (not recorded which). The chain carries TRBV7-2 and TRBJ2-2; 7 nucleotides align to TRBD1. This TCR came from an older woman in a cohort exposed to, infected with or recovered from COVID-19 (not recorded which). CDR3 DNA: TGTGCCAGCAGCCAGCCTCAGGGGGACGGGGAGCTGTTTTTT. Encoded protein: CASSQPQGDGELFF.